What follows are 18 T cell receptor beta chains derived from one specimen sequenced in a study of blood T cell repertoires in COVID-19. Method: immunoSEQ multiplex PCR; TCRdb's copy keeps in-frame clones and lacks some. The sample holds some 140,000 clones, roughly 83% seen once. The sequencing sample was made of peripheral blood. These receptors all stem from a woman between 55 and 75 years old with acute or convalescent COVID-19.

The chain employs TRBV6-5 and TRBJ2-3; 7 bases fit TRBD1. V gave up 4 bases and J gave up 0 bases; unmatched junction bases: 7. Germline V gene lookup returns CDR1 MNHEY and CDR2 SVGAGI. The CDR3 length is 16 residues. The CDR3 is CASSSRQGSSTDTQYF. The CDR3 DNA reads TGTGCCAGCAGTTCGCGACAGGGATCTAGCACAGATACGCAGTATTTT.

The chain recombines TRBV2 with TRBJ1-3, with D hard to call. Germline V gene lookup returns CDR1 SNHLY and CDR2 FYNNEI. The CDR3 runs 15 residues. Trimming left V 6 bases short and J 0 bases short, with 12 bases between. In DNA form, the CDR3 reads TGTGCCAGCAGCCAAGACGGGTACTCTGGAAACACCATATATTTT. This gives the protein CASSQDGYSGNTIYF.

This clone has just a few counts. The chain has TRBV18 and TRBJ1-5; possibly TRBD1 for D (6 bases). Trimming removed 5 bases from V and 2 bases from J, with 13 bases in between. CDR1 and CDR2 (germline): KGHSH, LQKENI. The CDR3 loop spans 15 amino acids. The CDR3 sequence: CASSEGRGGNQPQHF. DNA of the CDR3: TGTGCCAGCTCAGAGGGCAGGGGCGGCAATCAGCCCCAGCATTTT.

V and J are TRBV10-1 and TRBJ2-7, with D tentatively TRBD2 (5 bases). The V gene lost 6 bases and the J gene lost 2 bases, with 17 bases spanning the gap. The germline CDR1 and CDR2 sequences are WNHNN and SYGVQD (reference sequence). The CDR3 totals 15 residues. The CDR3 spells CASRKAAPTAYEQYV. The CDR3 bases are TGCGCCAGCAGGAAAGCGGCACCCACGGCCTACGAGCAGTACGTC.

This rearrangement joins TRBV30 to TRBJ1-5, with D perhaps matching TRBD1 (5 bases). This CDR3 has 13 residues. Germline assignment: CDR1 GTSNPN and CDR2 SVGIG (reference sequence). V was clipped by 4 bases and J by 6 bases, with 13 bases between them. The CDR3 is CAWTAGLSQPQHF. For the CDR3, the DNA is TGTGCCTGGACGGCAGGGCTCAGTCAGCCCCAGCATTTT.

The chain uses TRBV27 and TRBJ2-1; 8 nucleotides match TRBD1. Trimming at V came to 3 bases and at J to 6 bases, leaving 1 base not matched to a gene. The CDR3 spans 13 residues. Germline values: CDR1 MNHEY, CDR2 SMNVEV (reference sequence). DNA for the CDR3: TGTGCCAGCAGTTTCGGACAGGGCAATGAGCAGTTCTTC. This translates into CASSFGQGNEQFF.

This rearrangement joins TRBV6-4 to TRBJ1-1, with D tentatively TRBD1 (6 bases). V was pared by 1 base and J by 0 bases, with 12 bases between. The CDR3 loop spans 16 amino acids. Germline V gene lookup returns CDR1 MRHNA and CDR2 SNTAGT. The CDR3 DNA sequence: TGTGCCAGCAGTGACTTAGGGGGTCCGATGAACACTGAAGCTTTCTTT. It is translated as CASSDLGGPMNTEAFF.

CDR3: CSASYQGTNYGYTF. The CDR3 DNA is TGCAGTGCTAGTTACCAGGGAACTAACTATGGCTACACCTTC. The chain recombines TRBV20-1 with TRBJ1-2; a weak D match, TRBD1 (5 bases). CDR1 and CDR2 (germline): DFQATT, SNEGSKA (reference sequence). V lost 3 bases to trimming and J lost 0 bases, with 11 bases between them. There are 14 residues in the CDR3.

This chain links TRBV21-1 with TRBJ1-1; TRBD1, the D gene given by the table, was not confirmed from the DNA. TRBV21-1 is a known pseudogene. This CDR3 is 14 amino acids long. The CDR3 reads CASILRVKNTEAFF. In DNA, the CDR3 is TGTGCCAGCATCCTCAGGGTTAAGAACACTGAAGCTTTCTTT.

The V gene is TRBV19, the J gene TRBJ2-2; D remains ambiguous. The CDR3 has 11 residues. V lost 7 bases, J lost 3 bases, and 3 bases lay in between. Germline V gene lookup returns CDR1 LNHDA and CDR2 SQIVND (reference sequence). Here the CDR3 reads CASTDTGELFF. CDR3 DNA: TGTGCCAGTACCGACACCGGGGAGCTGTTTTTT.

This chain joins TRBV30 and TRBJ1-4, with TRBD1 matching over 8 bases. V gave up 5 bases and J gave up 0 bases; unmatched junction bases: 5. CDR1 and CDR2 (germline): GTSNPN, SVGIG (reference sequence). The CDR3 contains 15 residues. This CDR3 is CAWAGQGTTNEKLFF. The CDR3 DNA reads TGTGCCTGGGCCGGACAGGGAACAACTAATGAAAAACTGTTTTTT.

J is TRBJ1-3 and V is TRBV7-9; no clear D gene. The CDR3 consists of 11 residues. V was cut by 7 bases and J by 4 bases, with 5 bases left in between. Germline CDR1 reads SEHNR; CDR2 reads FQNEAQ (reference sequence). The CDR3 region is CASTRGNTIYF. The CDR3 DNA sequence: TGTGCCAGCACCCGGGGAAACACCATATATTTT.

The rearrangement links TRBV5-1 to TRBJ2-5; 7 bases fit TRBD2. This CDR3 contains 18 residues. The J segment lost 2 bases and the V segment lost 4 bases, leaving 17 bases of the junction unmatched. From germline, CDR1 is SGHRS and CDR2 YFSETQ. The DNA of the CDR3 is TGCGCCAGCAGCCCCGCTAGCGGCCAACAACTAAGGCAAGAGACCCAGTACTTC. It yields the protein CASSPASGQQLRQETQYF.

V and J are TRBV12-5 and TRBJ2-5, with D possibly matching TRBD1 (5 bases). V was pared by 6 bases and J by 1 base, with 9 bases between. The CDR3 spans 13 residues. Germline lookup yields CDR1 LGHNT and CDR2 FRNRAP. This CDR3 is CASGPTVQETQYF. In DNA form, the CDR3 reads TGTGCTAGTGGCCCGACAGTCCAAGAGACCCAGTACTTC.

The rearrangement links TRBV30 to TRBJ1-3; D remains unclear. The ends were cut back, 4 bases at V and 0 bases at J, with 10 bases in the middle. The germline V gene encodes CDR1 GTSNPN and CDR2 SVGIG (reference sequence). The CDR3 is made up of 14 amino acids. CDR3 in amino acids: CAWNRQLSGNTIYF. The DNA of the CDR3 is TGTGCCTGGAACCGACAACTCTCTGGAAACACCATATATTTT.

The chain uses TRBV5-5 and TRBJ1-1; 7 nucleotides align to TRBD1. The V gene's germline CDR1 is SGHKS and CDR2 YYEKEE (reference sequence). This CDR3 contains 13 residues. V shed 4 bases and J 6 bases; nucleotides not matched to a gene: 6. CDR3 sequence: CASSLGTVAEAFF. In DNA form, the CDR3 reads TGTGCCAGCAGCCTCGGGACAGTGGCTGAAGCTTTCTTT. Supplemented by reference TRBV5-5 and TRBJ1-1, the full variable domain reads DAGVTQSPTHLIKTRGQQVTLRCSPISGHKSVSWYQQVLGQGPQFIFQYYEKEERGRGNFPDRFSARQFPNYSSELNVNALLLGDSALYLCASSLGTVAEAFFGQGTRLTVV.

The chain combines TRBV6-5 with TRBJ1-2; 11 positions agree with TRBD1. After removal of 6 bases from V and 0 bases from J, the junction contained 3 bases not matched to a gene. This CDR3 comprises 15 residues. The germline gives CDR1 MNHEY, CDR2 SVGAGI. The CDR3 protein is CASRGQGVTNYGYTF. For the CDR3, the DNA is TGTGCCAGCAGGGGACAGGGGGTAACTAACTATGGCTACACCTTC.

The table lists this clone with a few counts. The V gene is TRBV4-1, the J gene TRBJ2-5; D perhaps matches TRBD1 (6 bases). This CDR3 is built from 15 residues. Germline CDR1 MGHRA, CDR2 YSYEKL. V was shortened by 4 bases and J by 5 bases, with 17 bases between the two germline ends. The CDR3 spells CASSPTQGLLETQYF. The CDR3 DNA is TGCGCCAGCAGCCCCACACAGGGCTTATTGGAGACCCAGTACTTC.